A selection of T cell receptor beta chains follows, all from one sample in a study of vaccination and CD4 T cells after COVID-19. TCRdb ran MiXCR on the PCR reads and lists one entry per CDR3 protein. The table shows approximately 20,000 distinct CDR3 sequences, with approximately 33% occurring only once. The antigens these receptors bind are not known. Material: cultured CD4+ T cells from blood. The receptors stem from a human donor with COVID-19. The CDR3 runs from the conserved cysteine through the conserved F or W. The D gene is left open where the match is weak. Expanded clones get a size class; other rows say once, few or many, or leave the size out.

clone size: few; V gene: TRBV6-5; D gene: .; J gene: TRBJ2-5; CDR3 protein: CASSYGQNQETQYF; CDR3 DNA: TGTGCCAGCAGTTACGGTCAGAACCAAGAGACCCAGTACTTC
clone size: .; V gene: TRBV2; D gene: .; J gene: TRBJ1-5; CDR3 protein: CASTSSNSNQPQHF; CDR3 DNA: TGTGCCAGCACTTCCAGTAATAGCAATCAGCCCCAGCATTTT
clone size: .; V gene: TRBV4-1; D gene: TRBD2; J gene: TRBJ2-3; CDR3 protein: CASSQDSFLRLATDTQYF; CDR3 DNA: TGCGCCAGCAGCCAAGATTCATTCCTCCGACTAGCGACAGATACGCAGTATTTT
clone size: .; V gene: TRBV7-3; D gene: .; J gene: TRBJ1-1; CDR3 protein: CASSLTQGHTEAFF; CDR3 DNA: TGTGCCAGCAGCTTAACGCAGGGCCACACTGAAGCTTTCTTT
clone size: .; V gene: TRBV20-1; D gene: TRBD1; J gene: TRBJ2-2; CDR3 protein: CSAPLRDRVAGELFF; CDR3 DNA: TGCAGTGCCCCCTTGAGAGACAGGGTTGCCGGGGAGCTGTTTTTT
clone size: .; V gene: TRBV20-1; D gene: TRBD2; J gene: TRBJ2-5; CDR3 protein: CSASASGGGETQYF; CDR3 DNA: TGCAGTGCTAGCGCTAGCGGGGGGGGAGAGACCCAGTACTTC
clone size: few; V gene: TRBV15; D gene: TRBD1; J gene: TRBJ2-2; CDR3 protein: CASNRGTNTGELFF; CDR3 DNA: TGTGCCTCAAACAGGGGAACGAACACCGGGGAGCTGTTTTTT
clone size: few; V gene: TRBV6-1; D gene: .; J gene: TRBJ1-5; CDR3 protein: CASRRDGTRRSNQPQHF; CDR3 DNA: TGTGCCAGCAGAAGGGACGGAACAAGAAGGAGCAATCAGCCCCAGCATTTT
clone size: few; V gene: TRBV6-1; D gene: .; J gene: TRBJ2-3; CDR3 protein: CASRLSTDTQYF; CDR3 DNA: TGTGCCAGCCGCCTGAGCACAGATACGCAGTATTTT
clone size: .; V gene: TRBV4-2; D gene: TRBD2; J gene: TRBJ2-1; CDR3 protein: CASSLAGMGYNEQFF; CDR3 DNA: TGTGCCAGCAGCCTAGCGGGCATGGGCTACAATGAGCAGTTCTTC
clone size: .; V gene: TRBV30; D gene: TRBD2; J gene: TRBJ2-5; CDR3 protein: CAWSIGLADQETQYF; CDR3 DNA: TGTGCCTGGAGTATTGGACTAGCGGACCAAGAGACCCAGTACTTC
clone size: .; V gene: TRBV4-3; D gene: .; J gene: TRBJ2-1; CDR3 protein: CASSQDFGQYNEQFF; CDR3 DNA: TGCGCCAGCAGCCAAGATTTCGGACAGTACAATGAGCAGTTCTTC
clone size: .; V gene: TRBV7-2; D gene: .; J gene: TRBJ1-5; CDR3 protein: CASSLHYSNQPQHF; CDR3 DNA: TGTGCCAGCAGCCTCCATTATAGCAATCAGCCCCAGCATTTT
clone size: .; V gene: TRBV27; D gene: .; J gene: TRBJ1-6; CDR3 protein: CASRTVDNSPLHF; CDR3 DNA: TGTGCCAGTAGGACAGTGGACAATTCACCCCTCCACTTT
clone size: .; V gene: TRBV6-1; D gene: TRBD1; J gene: TRBJ1-6; CDR3 protein: CASSRGGTGGIIGSPLHF; CDR3 DNA: TGTGCCAGCAGCCGGGGGGGGACAGGGGGCATTATCGGATCACCCCTCCACTTT
clone size: .; V gene: TRBV7-6; D gene: TRBD1; J gene: TRBJ1-5; CDR3 protein: CASSLEQGARQPQHF; CDR3 DNA: TGTGCCAGCAGCTTAGAACAGGGGGCCCGGCAGCCCCAGCATTTT
clone size: .; V gene: TRBV2; D gene: .; J gene: TRBJ1-5; CDR3 protein: CASSGVRGQNQPQHF; CDR3 DNA: TGTGCCAGCAGTGGGGTGCGGGGGCAAAATCAGCCCCAGCATTTT
clone size: .; V gene: TRBV6-4; D gene: .; J gene: TRBJ1-1; CDR3 protein: CASSDSGRAGAFF; CDR3 DNA: TGTGCCAGCAGTGACTCAGGCAGGGCGGGCGCTTTCTTT
clone size: .; V gene: TRBV6-2/TRBV6-3; D gene: .; J gene: TRBJ1-1; CDR3 protein: CASSGRGRNTEAFF; CDR3 DNA: TGTGCCAGTTCGGGGAGGGGTAGAAACACTGAAGCTTTCTTT
clone size: .; V gene: TRBV30; D gene: .; J gene: TRBJ1-3; CDR3 protein: CAWTLTKSGNTIYF; CDR3 DNA: TGTGCCTGGACCTTGACCAAGTCTGGAAACACCATATATTTT
clone size: .; V gene: TRBV6-1; D gene: TRBD1; J gene: TRBJ1-2; CDR3 protein: CASSKINRGDYGYTF; CDR3 DNA: TGTGCCAGCAGTAAGATAAACAGGGGCGACTATGGCTACACCTTC
clone size: .; V gene: TRBV2; D gene: TRBD2; J gene: TRBJ2-7; CDR3 protein: CASSGASGGIGEQYF; CDR3 DNA: TGTGCCAGCAGTGGGGCTAGCGGGGGGATCGGCGAGCAGTACTTC